This is a list of T cell receptor beta chains from one sample in a study of naive and memory T cell subsets. One entry per CDR3 protein, called by TCRdb with MiXCR from the UMI-ligation and nested PCR reads. The sample carries over 30,000 distinct CDR3 sequences, about a fifth recorded once. Sequencing input: effector memory CD4+ T cells from blood. These TCRs come from a human donor in good health. CDR3s include the opening cysteine and the closing phenylalanine or tryptophan. Fields, in order: V gene, CDR3 length, CDR3 protein.

TRBV28,14,CASSLGRVAETQYF
TRBV7-2,14,CASSLGGGGETQYF
TRBV27,14,CASSDRPFNEKLFF
TRBV2,14,CASTLILSNQPQHF
TRBV7-9,19,CASSWRDRGPINSNQPQHF
TRBV5-1,12,CASSTNRDGYTF
TRBV28,17,CASSLSYRRVGNQPQHF
TRBV6-4,13,CATKGSPYTEAFF
TRBV24-1,15,CATSDPGLTYNEQFF
TRBV9,14,CASSLGPQLNEQFF
TRBV5-1,16,CASSYYPGQGTDTQYF
TRBV5-6,15,CASSLGGLSYNEQFF
TRBV28,18,CASSRPQTWDRPTYGYTF
TRBV3-1,15,CASSQGRGGLQPQHF
TRBV11-2,16,CASSLGGGRVGNTIYF
TRBV5-1,11,CASRVRHTQYF